What follows are 3 T cell receptor beta chains derived from one specimen sequenced in a study of blood T cell repertoires in COVID-19. Profiled with immunoSEQ multiplex PCR; TCRdb holds only in-frame clones, not every one. The data hold around 180,000 clones, with approximately 83% observed a single time. Sequenced material: peripheral blood. All receptors derive from a human donor in a cohort sampled during active COVID-19.

V is TRBV4-3 and J is TRBJ2-6; D not resolved. CDR3 length: 17 amino acids. The ends were cut back, 0 bases at V and 0 bases at J, with 9 bases in the middle. CDR1 is LGHNA and CDR2 is YSLEER in the germline V gene. The CDR3 DNA reads as TGCGCCAGCAGCCAAGACAGGCCCCACTCTGGGGCCAACGTCCTGACTTTC. As protein: CASSQDRPHSGANVLTF.

Written as DNA, the CDR3 is TGTGCCAGCAGCTGGGACAGTTCCTACGAGCAGTACTTC. Protein sequence: CASSWDSSYEQYF. The chain links TRBV11-1 to TRBJ2-7; 7 positions agree with TRBD1. V lost 4 bases to trimming and J lost 1 base; unmatched junction nucleotides: 1. Germline CDR1 and CDR2: SGHAT and FQDESV (reference sequence). The CDR3 is 13 amino acids.

This chain connects TRBV6-1 to TRBJ2-7; 7 nucleotides agree with TRBD1. This CDR3 is built from 14 residues. V dropped 3 bases and J dropped 2; count of bases not matched to a gene: 4. Germline CDR1 is MNHNS and CDR2 is SASEGT. Here the CDR3 reads CASSDRDRAYEQYF. DNA for the CDR3: TGTGCCAGCAGTGACCGGGACAGAGCCTACGAGCAGTACTTC.